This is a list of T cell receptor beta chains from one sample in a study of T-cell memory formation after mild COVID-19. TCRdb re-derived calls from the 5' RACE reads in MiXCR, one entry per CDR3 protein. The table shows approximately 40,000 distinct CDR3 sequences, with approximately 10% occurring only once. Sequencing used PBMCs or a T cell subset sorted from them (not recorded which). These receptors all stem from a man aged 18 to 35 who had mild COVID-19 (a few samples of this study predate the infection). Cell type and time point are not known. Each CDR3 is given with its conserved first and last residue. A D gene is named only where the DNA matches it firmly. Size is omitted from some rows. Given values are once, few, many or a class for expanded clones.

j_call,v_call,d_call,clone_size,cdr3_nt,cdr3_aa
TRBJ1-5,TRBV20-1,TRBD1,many,TGCAGTGCTGCCGGGACAGGGGATCAGCCCCAGCATTTT,CSAAGTGDQPQHF
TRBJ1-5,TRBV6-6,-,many,TGTGCCAGCAGTCAGGGACTAGTTGGCAATCAGCCCCAGCATTTT,CASSQGLVGNQPQHF
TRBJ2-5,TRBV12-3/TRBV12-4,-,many,TGTGCCAGCAGTCGTACGGGGCTGGGGGAGACCCAGTACTTC,CASSRTGLGETQYF
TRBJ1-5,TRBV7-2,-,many,TGTGCCAGCAGCTTGGCGGGGTTTACGGGTCAGCCCCAGCATTTT,CASSLAGFTGQPQHF
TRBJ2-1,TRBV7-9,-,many,TGTGCCAGCAGCTTAGCGGGAGGTCGGAACTACAATGAGCAGTTCTTC,CASSLAGGRNYNEQFF
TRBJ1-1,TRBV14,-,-,TGTGCCAGCAGCCAAGTCGCGGGGGCGAACACTGAAGCTTTCTTT,CASSQVAGANTEAFF
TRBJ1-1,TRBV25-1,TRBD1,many,TGTGCCAGCAGTGAATTTGAGGGACAGGGCACTGAAGCTTTCTTT,CASSEFEGQGTEAFF
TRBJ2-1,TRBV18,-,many,TGTGCCAGCCTAACGGGGCTCCTTTCCTACAATGAGCAGTTCTTC,CASLTGLLSYNEQFF
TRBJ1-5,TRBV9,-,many,TGTGCCAGCCAGACAGGTGTGGGCAATCAGCCCCAGCATTTT,CASQTGVGNQPQHF
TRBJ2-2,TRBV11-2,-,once,TGTGCCAGCAGCCGAGCCAAGAACCCCGGGGAGCTGTTTTTT,CASSRAKNPGELFF
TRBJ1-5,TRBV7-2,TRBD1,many,TGTGCCAGCAGCTCAGGGGGACGGGACAATCAGCCCCAGCATTTT,CASSSGGRDNQPQHF
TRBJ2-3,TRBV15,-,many,TGTGCCACCTCGAAGCGGGGCACAGATACGCAGTATTTT,CATSKRGTDTQYF
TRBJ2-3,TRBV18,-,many,TGTGCCAGCTCACCAGTCAGAAGCACAGATACGCAGTATTTT,CASSPVRSTDTQYF
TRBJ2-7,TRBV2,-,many,TGTGCCACTACCCTGACTGACTCCTACGAGCAGTACTTC,CATTLTDSYEQYF
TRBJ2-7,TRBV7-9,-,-,TGTGCCAGCAGCTTAGGAACGACCGGGGCGGGCGACGAGCAGTACTTC,CASSLGTTGAGDEQYF
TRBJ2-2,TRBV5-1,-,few,TGCGCCAGCAGCGGGACCGACAGTTTGAACACCGGGGAGCTGTTTTTT,CASSGTDSLNTGELFF
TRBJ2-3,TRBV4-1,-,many,TGCGCCAGCAGCCAAGTCAACCTAGTGAGCACAGATACGCAGTATTTT,CASSQVNLVSTDTQYF
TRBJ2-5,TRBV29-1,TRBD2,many,TGCAGCGTCGCTGGAATAGCGGGGGGCACTTCGGAGACCCAGTACTTC,CSVAGIAGGTSETQYF
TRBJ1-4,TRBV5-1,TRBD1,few,TGCGCCAGCAGCTTGGGCCCTGGCAGGGGGCTAGGGTCTAATGAAAAACTGTTTTTT,CASSLGPGRGLGSNEKLFF
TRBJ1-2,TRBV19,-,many,TGTGCCAGTAAACAGGGCGCCTATGGCTACACCTTC,CASKQGAYGYTF
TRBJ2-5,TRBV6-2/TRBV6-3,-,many,TGTGCCAGCAGTCCAACGGAAGAGACCCAGTACTTC,CASSPTEETQYF
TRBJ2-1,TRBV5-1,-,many,TGCGCCAGCAGCCCCCAGGGGGGTCAGTACAATGAGCAGTTCTTC,CASSPQGGQYNEQFF
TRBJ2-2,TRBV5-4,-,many,TGTGCCAGCAGCCTAAGCGCGATGGTCACCGGGGAGCTGTTTTTT,CASSLSAMVTGELFF
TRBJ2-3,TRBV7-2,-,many,TGTGCCAGCAGTCTAGCGTCTAGCACAGATACGCAGTATTTT,CASSLASSTDTQYF
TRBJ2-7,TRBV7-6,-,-,TGTGCCAGCAGCTTAGGGGGTGACTCCTACGAGCAGTACTTC,CASSLGGDSYEQYF
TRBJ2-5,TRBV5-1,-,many,TGCGCCAGCAGCTTGGCGGGGGACCAAGAGACCCAGTACTTC,CASSLAGDQETQYF
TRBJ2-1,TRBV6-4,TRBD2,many,TGTGCCAGCAGTGATGGGACTAGCGGGGGGGCCAATGAGCAGTTCTTC,CASSDGTSGGANEQFF
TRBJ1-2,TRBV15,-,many,TGTGCCACCAGCAGAGAAGGTTTTATGTTGGGGGAAGGCTACACCTTC,CATSREGFMLGEGYTF
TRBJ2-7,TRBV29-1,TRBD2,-,TGCAGCGTTACTAGGGGGACTAGCGTCTCCTACGAGCAGTACTTC,CSVTRGTSVSYEQYF
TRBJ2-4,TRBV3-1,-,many,TGTGCCAGCAGCCATCCAAGAGGGTCCAGGGGAGACATTCAGTACTTC,CASSHPRGSRGDIQYF
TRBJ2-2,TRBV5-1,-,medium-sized,TGCGCCAGCAGCTTGGGACAGTTTAACACCGGGGAGCTGTTTTTT,CASSLGQFNTGELFF
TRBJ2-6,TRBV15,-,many,TGTGCCACCAGCAGGGGCAGATACTCTGGGGCCAACGTCCTGACTTTC,CATSRGRYSGANVLTF
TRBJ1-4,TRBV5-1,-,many,TGCGCCAGCAGCTTGGGGCCCTCAACTAATGAAAAACTGTTTTTT,CASSLGPSTNEKLFF
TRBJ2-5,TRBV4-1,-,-,TGCGCCAGCAGCCGCACCCACGGACAGCAAGAGACCCAGTACTTC,CASSRTHGQQETQYF
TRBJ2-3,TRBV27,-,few,TGTGCCAGCACCCTCCTAGGTAGCACAGATACGCAGTATTTT,CASTLLGSTDTQYF
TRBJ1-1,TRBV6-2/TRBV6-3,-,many,TGTGCCAGCAGCCTTCCTATAACGGGGGGCGCAGCTGAAGCTTTCTTT,CASSLPITGGAAEAFF
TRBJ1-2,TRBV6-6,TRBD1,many,TGTGCCAGCAACTCCGGGACAGGGGAGGGATGGCGCACCTTC,CASNSGTGEGWRTF
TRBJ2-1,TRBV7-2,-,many,TGTGCCAGCAGCTTAGGGCTTGACAATGAGCAGTTCTTC,CASSLGLDNEQFF
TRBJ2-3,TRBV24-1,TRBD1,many,TGTGCCACCAGTGACCCAACCGGGACAGGGGGCATGGATACGCAGTATTTT,CATSDPTGTGGMDTQYF
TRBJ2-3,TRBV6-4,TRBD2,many,TGTGCCAGCAGTGACGGCGGGGGGAGCACAGATACGCAGTATTTT,CASSDGGGSTDTQYF
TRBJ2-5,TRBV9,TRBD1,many,TGTGCCAGCAGCGCCAGCCCCCTTGACAGGGTAGAGACCCAGTACTTC,CASSASPLDRVETQYF
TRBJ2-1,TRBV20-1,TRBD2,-,TGCAGTGCTAGAGGGGGGACTAGCGGGCAGTTCTTC,CSARGGTSGQFF
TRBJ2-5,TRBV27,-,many,TGTGCCAGCAGTCCGAAGACCTCACTAGTGCCCGAGACCCAGTACTTC,CASSPKTSLVPETQYF
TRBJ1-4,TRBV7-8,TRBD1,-,TGTGCCAGCAAGGGACAGCTAGGGGAAACTAATGAAAAACTGTTTTTT,CASKGQLGETNEKLFF
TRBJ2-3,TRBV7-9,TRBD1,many,TGTGCCAGCAGCTTACTAAGGACAGGGACAGATACGCAGTATTTT,CASSLLRTGTDTQYF
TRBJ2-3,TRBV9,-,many,TGTGCCAGCAGCGAGAGTGGGGCGGCAGATACGCAGTATTTT,CASSESGAADTQYF
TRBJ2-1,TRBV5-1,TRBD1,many,TGCGCCAGCAGCTTGGAGACAGGGGATGCGATCAGTGAGCAGTTCTTC,CASSLETGDAISEQFF
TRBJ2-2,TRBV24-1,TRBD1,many,TGTGCCACCGGAGTGCCGGGACAGGGAGCGACCGGGGAGCTGTTTTTT,CATGVPGQGATGELFF
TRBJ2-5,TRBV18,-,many,TGTGCCAGCTCACCAAGGGAGACCCAGTACTTC,CASSPRETQYF
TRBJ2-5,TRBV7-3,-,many,TGTGCCAGCAGCTTAACGGGCTTCACCCCGGAAGAGACCCAGTACTTC,CASSLTGFTPEETQYF
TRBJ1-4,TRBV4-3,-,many,TGCGCCAGCAGCCAAGATGGGGGAGAAAAACTGTTTTTT,CASSQDGGEKLFF
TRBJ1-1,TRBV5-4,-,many,TGTGCCAGCAGCCCCCCCGGCCGCTTCACTGAAGCTTTCTTT,CASSPPGRFTEAFF
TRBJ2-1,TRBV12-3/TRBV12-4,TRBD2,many,TGTGCCAGCAGATGGACTAGCGGGGGGAATGAGCAGTTCTTC,CASRWTSGGNEQFF
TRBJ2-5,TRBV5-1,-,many,TGCGCCAGCAGCTTGGCGGGTGCAGAGACCCAGTACTTC,CASSLAGAETQYF
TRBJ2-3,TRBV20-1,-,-,TGCAGTGCCTTTACTAGCCTACGGTCCTCGTCCACAGATACGCAGTATTTT,CSAFTSLRSSSTDTQYF
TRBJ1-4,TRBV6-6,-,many,TGTGCCAGCACTGCTGGCCTACGTAATGAAAAACTGTTTTTT,CASTAGLRNEKLFF
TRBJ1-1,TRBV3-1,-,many,TGTGCCAGCAGCTGGACAGTGAAGAACACTGAAGCTTTCTTT,CASSWTVKNTEAFF
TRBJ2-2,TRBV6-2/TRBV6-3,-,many,TGTGCCAGCAGTTGGGTCGGGAACACCGGGGAGCTGTTTTTT,CASSWVGNTGELFF
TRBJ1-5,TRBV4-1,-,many,TGCGCCAGCAGCCCCCCGAGCCTAAATCAGCCCCAGCATTTT,CASSPPSLNQPQHF
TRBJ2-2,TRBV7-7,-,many,TGTGCCAGCAGCTTAGCACAGTTCACCGGGGAGCTGTTTTTT,CASSLAQFTGELFF